A selection of T cell receptor beta chains follows, all from one sample in a study of radiotherapy plus CTLA-4 blockade in lung cancer. Produced via immunoSEQ multiplex PCR; TCRdb's table is partial and in-frame only. The sample records tens of thousands of clones, roughly 81% being singletons. This material consisted of peripheral blood, taken from a patient treated with radiotherapy plus ipilimumab. Every receptor here comes from a human donor with non-small cell lung cancer whose response to radiotherapy plus ipilimumab could not be evaluated. CDR3s include the opening cysteine and the closing phenylalanine or tryptophan. The D gene is left open where the match is weak. Only part of the rows carry a size: once, few, many, or a class if the clone is expanded.

.	TRBV7-2	.	TRBJ2-7	TGTGCCAGCAGCTTAAGCGATTCGGCGGGAACCTACGAGCAGTACTTC	CASSLSDSAGTYEQYF
TRBD1	TRBV19	.	TRBJ2-2	TGTGCCAGTAAAATCACAGGGGCGAACACCGGGGAGCTGTTTTTT	CASKITGANTGELFF
TRBD2	TRBV7-8	.	TRBJ2-1	TGTGCCGGGAGGACTAGTGGTCACAATGAGCAGTTCTTC	CAGRTSGHNEQFF
.	TRBV14	.	TRBJ2-3	TGTGCCAGCAGCTCGGGACTGCCCCCAGATACGCAGTATTTT	CASSSGLPPDTQYF
TRBD2	TRBV5-1	few	TRBJ2-4	TGCGCCAGCAGCTACTCGGGACTAGCGGGAGGGGGGGCCAAAAACATTCAGTACTTC	CASSYSGLAGGGAKNIQYF
.	TRBV27	.	TRBJ2-7	TGTGCCAGCAGTTTCGGGCCAGGAAGAGGGGAGCAGTACTTC	CASSFGPGRGEQYF
.	TRBV6-6	.	TRBJ2-3	TGTGCCAGCGGAGGGGGCCTAAACACAGATACGCAGTATTTT	CASGGGLNTDTQYF
TRBD2	TRBV7-3	.	TRBJ2-2	TGTGCCAGCAGCTTGAGGGGAGGGCCTGGTAACCCCGGGGAGCTGTTTTTT	CASSLRGGPGNPGELFF
TRBD1	TRBV9	.	TRBJ2-5	TGTGCCAGCAGCCCTTGGACAGGCCAAGAGACCCAGTACTTC	CASSPWTGQETQYF
TRBD2	TRBV5-1	.	TRBJ2-2	TGCGCCAGCAGCTTTGGGACTAGCGGGAGAAAGAACACCGGGGAGCTGTTTTTT	CASSFGTSGRKNTGELFF
TRBD2	TRBV11-2	.	TRBJ2-1	TGTGCCAGCAGAGTCTCAAGCGGGAGCTCCTACAATGAGCAGTTCTTC	CASRVSSGSSYNEQFF
TRBD2	TRBV5-1	.	TRBJ2-5	TGCGCCAGCAGCTTGAACCCAGCGGGAGGAGAGACCCAGTACTTC	CASSLNPAGGETQYF
.	TRBV19	.	TRBJ2-7	TGTGCCAGTAGTAGGTCCGGGTCGCCGACCTACGAGCAGTACTTC	CASSRSGSPTYEQYF
TRBD1	TRBV25-1	.	TRBJ1-2	TGTGCCAGCAGTAAGGGAGGACAGGGGGACTATGGCTACACCTTC	CASSKGGQGDYGYTF
.	TRBV11-2	.	TRBJ2-5	TGTGCCAGCAGCGGGGGGACGGGAGAAGAGACCCAGTACTTC	CASSGGTGEETQYF
TRBD1	TRBV7-2	.	TRBJ2-4	TGTGCCAGCAGCTTAATGGGACAGGGGAACATTCAGTACTTC	CASSLMGQGNIQYF
.	TRBV27	.	TRBJ2-4	TGTGCCAGCAGTAGCCGACCGAGGCTAGCCAAAAACATTCAGTACTTC	CASSSRPRLAKNIQYF
.	TRBV2	.	TRBJ1-2	TGTGCCAGCACTATATCGCATCTACGAAGTGGCTACACCTTC	CASTISHLRSGYTF
TRBD1	TRBV15	.	TRBJ2-7	TGTGCCACCAGCAAGGGACAGAACTACGAGCAGTACTTC	CATSKGQNYEQYF
TRBD2	TRBV19	.	TRBJ2-3	TGTGCCAGTACCCGGGGGGACACAGATACGCAGTATTTT	CASTRGDTDTQYF
.	TRBV5-8	.	TRBJ1-5	TGTGCCAGCAGCTTGGGGACAGTAGTGCAGCCCCAGCATTTT	CASSLGTVVQPQHF
.	TRBV7-3	once	TRBJ2-3	TGTGCCAGCAGTGTAATTCCCACAGATACGCAGTATTTT	CASSVIPTDTQYF
TRBD2	TRBV10-3	.	TRBJ2-7	TGTGCCATCAGTGATTGGCGGGGCGGGAGCTACGAGCAGTACTTC	CAISDWRGGSYEQYF
.	TRBV7-3	.	TRBJ1-2	TGTGCCAGCAGCCCCGGTCCTACGAACTATGGCTACACCTTC	CASSPGPTNYGYTF
.	TRBV2	.	TRBJ1-5	TGTGCCAGCAGTGAAGGGCAGGACAATCAGCCCCAGCATTTT	CASSEGQDNQPQHF
TRBD2	TRBV28	.	TRBJ2-1	TGTGCCAGCAGTTTTGCGACTAGCATGGGGTTCTTC	CASSFATSMGFF
.	TRBV28	few	TRBJ1-5	TGTGCCAGCAGGCCGGACAGCCCGGCCCAGCATTTT	CASRPDSPAQHF
TRBD2	TRBV28	.	TRBJ2-1	TGTGCCAGCAGGTTAGCGGGAGGGCCGAGTGAGCAGTTCTTC	CASRLAGGPSEQFF
.	TRBV15	once	TRBJ2-5	TGTGCCACCAGCAGAGGAGGAGGGTCTAAGGAAGAGACCCAGTACTTC	CATSRGGGSKEETQYF
TRBD1	TRBV30	.	TRBJ2-7	TGTGCCTGGAGTGTACTACAGGGGTACGAGCAGTACTTC	CAWSVLQGYEQYF
.	TRBV15	.	TRBJ1-2	TGTGCCACCAGCGGAGGACGACACCTATCTAACTATGGCTACACCTTC	CATSGGRHLSNYGYTF
.	TRBV6-6	once	TRBJ2-7	TGTGCCAGCAGTCCTACAGGGTCCTACGAGCAGTACTTC	CASSPTGSYEQYF
TRBD2	TRBV7-8	.	TRBJ2-1	TGTGCCAGCAGCTTAGTGCTAGCGGGAGAACATGAGCAGTTCTTC	CASSLVLAGEHEQFF
TRBD2	TRBV15	.	TRBJ2-3	TGTGCCACCAGCAGAGATATTAGGCTAGCGGGAGGGCCCCGCACAGATACGCAGTATTTT	CATSRDIRLAGGPRTDTQYF
.	TRBV6-1	few	TRBJ1-4	TGTGCCAGCAGTGAAGCCTCCAGAACAACTAATGAAAAACTGTTTTTT	CASSEASRTTNEKLFF
TRBD1	TRBV28	.	TRBJ1-5	TGTGCCAGCAGTTCGGGGAGGACAGGGGGTAATCAGCCCCAGCATTTT	CASSSGRTGGNQPQHF
TRBD1	TRBV7-8	.	TRBJ1-1	TGTGCCAGCAGCTTAGTCGGACAGGGGGCTACTGAAGCTTTCTTT	CASSLVGQGATEAFF
TRBD1	TRBV11-3	.	TRBJ1-5	TGTGCCAGCAGCCCCCACCGGGACAGGGGCCAAAATAGCAATCAGCCCCAGCATTTT	CASSPHRDRGQNSNQPQHF
.	TRBV27	.	TRBJ1-5	TGTGCCAGCAGTCCTACGGGGAGGGGAGAGCCCCAGCATTTT	CASSPTGRGEPQHF
TRBD1	TRBV10-3	.	TRBJ2-6	TGTGCCATCAGTGAAGGACAGGGAACCTCTGGGGCCAACGTCCTGACTTTC	CAISEGQGTSGANVLTF
.	TRBV19	.	TRBJ1-2	TGTGCCAGTAGTATATCGCCGCAGGGATCTCACTATGGCTACACCTTC	CASSISPQGSHYGYTF
.	TRBV11-2	.	TRBJ2-7	TGTGCCAGCAGCTTAGGATTGGCGGGGCTTCCCGAGCAGTACTTC	CASSLGLAGLPEQYF
TRBD2	TRBV5-5	.	TRBJ2-3	TGTGCCAGCAGCTTGACTAGCGGAAGCACAGATACGCAGTATTTT	CASSLTSGSTDTQYF
.	TRBV30	.	TRBJ1-1	TGTGCCTGGAGTAGCATACGGGAAGCTTTCTTT	CAWSSIREAFF
.	TRBV6-1	.	TRBJ1-3	TGTGCCAGCATTTTGCAGAGCGGAAACGCCATATATTTT	CASILQSGNAIYF
.	TRBV27	.	TRBJ1-1	TGTGCCAGCAGTCAACAGGGAACTCGCGCTTTCTTT	CASSQQGTRAFF
.	TRBV11-2	.	TRBJ2-7	TGTGCCAGCAGCTTAGGTGGGAGTGCGTACGAGCAGTACTTC	CASSLGGSAYEQYF
.	TRBV7-8	.	TRBJ1-1	TGTGCCAGCAGCTTACTTAGGGGTGTGGAAGCTTTCTTT	CASSLLRGVEAFF
TRBD1	TRBV7-9	.	TRBJ1-1	TGTGCCAGCAGCTCAACAGGGGGCGCCTTCTCTGAAGCTTTCTTT	CASSSTGGAFSEAFF
.	TRBV28	few	TRBJ2-1	TGTGCCAGCAGTCCTCCAGTATATAGGGGCACCACCTACAATGAGCAGTTCTTC	CASSPPVYRGTTYNEQFF
.	TRBV5-4	.	TRBJ2-5	TGTGCCAGCAGCCGTCGCCGGGGGTGGGGACAAGAGACCCAGTACTTC	CASSRRRGWGQETQYF